This T cell receptor beta chain was recovered during a study of T cell responses to AZD1222 COVID-19 vaccine. General study findings and limits: Donors skewed white British and female; clonal diversity was possibly underestimated. None of the repertoires were sampled until the peak T cell response had passed.

Turning to this clone: No antigen is known for it.

Some clones are missing from TCRdb's copy, which holds only in-frame ones; the method was immunoSEQ multiplex PCR. The data contain 130,000 or so clones, more than 85% of them seen just once; the ten biggest clones take up approximately 2%. V was trimmed by 3 bases and J by 4 bases, leaving 9 bases between them. The CDR3 is 13 residues long. The germline V gene encodes CDR1 MNHNS and CDR2 SASEGT. The receptor was derived from an adult who received the AZD1222 COVID-19 vaccine. The chain carries TRBV6-1 and TRBJ1-2, with D unresolved. The material was peripheral blood, obtained 28 days after the second AZD1222 dose. CDR3 residues: CASSEGQAYGYTF. CDR3 nucleotides: TGTGCCAGCAGTGAGGGTCAGGCCTATGGCTACACCTTC.